This T cell receptor beta chain emerged from a study of blood T cell repertoires in COVID-19. Study as a whole: Sample material is recorded as cDNA or gDNA derived from T cells, B-cell-depleted T cells, or PBMCs.

Germline V lookup: CDR1 SNHLY, CDR2 FYNNEI. The CDR3 has 14 residues. V gave up 7 bases and J gave up 2 bases; unmatched junction bases: 6. Source study methods: It was from reference gene primer amplification that nucleated cell counts were estimated. Libraries were prepared by immunoSEQ multiplex PCR; TCRdb keeps only in-frame clonotypes and omits some of them. The DNA gave D and trimming, while V, J and clone size come from that table. The sample holds more than 30,000 clones; approximately 94% are singletons and the top ten take approximately 4.1%. The clonotype originates from a human donor with active COVID-19. The donor label of this sample is uncertain. Sequencing was done on a sample of peripheral blood. The chain uses TRBV2 and TRBJ2-7, with TRBD1 matching 9 bases. The CDR3 nucleotides read TGTGCCAGCACTCGACAGGGGGGTCCCTACGAGCAGTACTTC. Its protein is CASTRQGGPYEQYF.